Following are 26 T cell receptor beta chains from one sample sequenced in a study of blood T cell repertoires in COVID-19. This table comes from immunoSEQ multiplex PCR, and its TCRdb copy is limited to in-frame clones, with some not included. The sample holds about 16,000 clones, 65% to 90% seen once. The specimen sequenced was peripheral blood. The receptors were gathered from a man older than 75 with active COVID-19.

The chain couples TRBV27 to TRBJ2-1; the match to TRBD2 covers 10 bases. This CDR3 spans 16 amino acids. Per germline, CDR1 MNHEY and CDR2 SMNVEV (reference sequence). Trimming at V came to 5 bases and at J to 5 bases, leaving 9 bases not matched to a gene. CDR3 protein: CASSAWTSGFNNEQFF. Written as DNA, the CDR3 is TGTGCCAGCAGTGCCTGGACTAGCGGTTTCAACAATGAGCAGTTCTTC.

The J gene is TRBJ1-5, the V gene TRBV28; D is possibly TRBD1 (5 bases). Germline V gene data show CDR1 as MDHEN and CDR2 as SYDVKM. Trimming stripped 5 bases from V and 0 bases from J, with 14 bases between. The CDR3 totals 16 residues. The CDR3 region has the DNA TGTGCCAGCAGTCCGGGGACGGGAGATAGCAATCAGCCCCAGCATTTT. Translation: CASSPGTGDSNQPQHF.

This clone has only one observation. The rearrangement joins TRBV28 to TRBJ1-1, with 7 nucleotides matching TRBD1. Germline V gene sequence: CDR1 MDHEN, CDR2 SYDVKM. CDR3 size: 17 residues. V trimming: 5 bases; J trimming: 0 bases; junction bases outside the gene matches: 12. CDR3 sequence (DNA): TGTGCCAGCAGTACTGGGACAGATCTCGTTCTGAACACTGAAGCTTTCTTT. Amino acids: CASSTGTDLVLNTEAFF.

The V gene is TRBV28, the J gene TRBJ1-1; 7 nucleotides align to TRBD1. The V gene end was trimmed by 8 bases and the J gene end by 1 base; junction bases not matched to a gene: 4. This CDR3 comprises 13 residues. Germline V CDR1 and CDR2: MDHEN, SYDVKM. CDR3 DNA sequence: TGTGCCAGCCACTGGACAGGGAACACTGAAGCTTTCTTT. Amino acid sequence: CASHWTGNTEAFF.

V and J are TRBV5-4 and TRBJ2-1; 7 nucleotides line up with TRBD1. Germline V gene lookup returns CDR1 SGHNT and CDR2 YYREEE (reference sequence). The CDR3 has 15 amino acids. The ends lost 1 base at V and 5 bases at J; junction bases unmatched: 6. As DNA, the CDR3 is TGTGCCAGCAGCTTGTTTCGGGACAGAGACAATGAGCAGTTCTTC. This translates into CASSLFRDRDNEQFF.

The chain joins TRBV5-5 to TRBJ1-2; possibly TRBD1 for D (5 bases). Trimming cost V 0 bases and J 5 bases, with 14 bases left between them. In germline, CDR1 is SGHKS, CDR2 YYEKEE (reference sequence). The CDR3 runs to 15 residues. The CDR3 DNA reads as TGTGCCAGCAGCTTGGGGGGCAGACCTGGATATGGCTACACCTTC. Its translation is CASSLGGRPGYGYTF.

This CDR3 reads CASMGFYNEQFF. The CDR3 DNA is TGTGCCAGCATGGGCTTCTACAATGAGCAGTTCTTC. V usage is TRBV27 and J usage is TRBJ2-1; D not certain. CDR1 and CDR2 (germline): MNHEY, SMNVEV (reference sequence). The CDR3 loop spans 12 amino acids. V was clipped by 7 bases and J by 3 bases, with 7 bases between them.

The rearrangement uses TRBV3-1 (or the pseudogene TRBV3-2) and TRBJ2-1; possibly TRBD2 for D (5 bases). CDR1 LGHDT and CDR2 YNNKEL come from the germline V gene (reference sequence). Trimming stripped 4 bases from V and 0 bases from J, with 10 bases between. The CDR3 contains 15 residues. The CDR3 here is CASSPSGDSYNEQFF. For the CDR3, the DNA is TGTGCCAGCAGCCCGAGCGGTGACTCCTACAATGAGCAGTTCTTC.

The rearrangement links TRBV7-6 to TRBJ2-1; 11 bases match TRBD2. After removal of 2 bases from V and 7 bases from J, the junction contained 4 bases not matched to a gene. The CDR3 extends over 15 amino acids. Per germline, CDR1 SGHVS and CDR2 FNYEAQ. CDR3 bases: TGTGCCAGCAGCTTACTAGCGGGAGGTAGAAATGAGCAGTTCTTC. This codes for CASSLLAGGRNEQFF. Full variable domain (remainder filled in from reference TRBV7-6 and TRBJ2-1): GAGVSQSPRYKVTKRGQDVALRCDPISGHVSLYWYRQALGQGPEFLTYFNYEAQQDKSGLPNDRFSAERPEGSISTLTIQRTEQRDSAMYRCASSLLAGGRNEQFFGPGTRLTVL.

The chain couples TRBV18 to TRBJ1-1; 8 nucleotides match TRBD1. Germline loops: CDR1 KGHSH, CDR2 LQKENI. V lost 5 bases, J lost 1 base, and 12 bases stayed unmatched. The CDR3 is made up of 17 amino acids. The DNA of the CDR3 is TGTGCCAGCTCAAGTCAGGGGGCGGTTGGGCAGAACACTGAAGCTTTCTTT. Translating gives CASSSQGAVGQNTEAFF.

The rearrangement uses TRBV7-9 and TRBJ1-1; 9 nucleotides line up with TRBD1. V trimming: 3 bases; J trimming: 5 bases; junction bases outside the gene matches: 1. This CDR3 comprises 13 residues. CDR1 is SEHNR, CDR2 FQNEAQ, per germline (reference sequence). CDR3 residues: CASSFDRGTEAFF. The DNA for the CDR3 is TGTGCCAGCAGCTTCGACAGGGGGACTGAAGCTTTCTTT.

The genes are TRBV5-6 and TRBJ2-5; no definite D call. V gave up 2 bases and J gave up 0 bases, with 8 bases separating them. The CDR3 runs 14 residues. The germline gives CDR1 SGHDT, CDR2 YYEEEE. CDR3 DNA sequence: TGTGCCAGCAGCTTCCGTCCGTACCAAGAGACCCAGTACTTC. Its protein product is CASSFRPYQETQYF.

This clone was seen a single time. V gene TRBV5-5 combines with J gene TRBJ2-1; the match to TRBD1 covers 7 bases. In germline, CDR1 is SGHKS, CDR2 YYEKEE (reference sequence). There are 15 residues in the CDR3. V trimming: 1 base; J trimming: 10 bases; junction bases outside the gene matches: 11. In DNA, the CDR3 is TGTGCCAGCAGCTTGAGGGACAGCGGATCCAGGGAGCAGTTCTTC. It encodes CASSLRDSGSREQFF.

The chain couples TRBV5-8 to TRBJ2-3, with a weak D call TRBD1 (6 bases). CDR1 is SGHTS, CDR2 YDEGEE, per germline. The CDR3 spans 13 residues. The V end was cut by 2 bases, the J end by 3 bases, with 7 bases between. The CDR3 DNA reads as TGTGCCAGCAGCTTTGGACAGACAGATACGCAGTATTTT. Translating it yields CASSFGQTDTQYF.

J is TRBJ2-1 and V is TRBV9, with 16 positions matching TRBD2. The germline V gene has CDR1 SGDLS and CDR2 YYNGEE. This CDR3 spans 17 amino acids. The V segment lost 4 bases and the J segment 9 bases; nucleotides outside the gene matches: 10. The CDR3 region has the DNA TGTGCCAGCAGCTTAGGGACTAGCGGGAGGGCCGACGGTGAGCAGTTCTTC. It specifies CASSLGTSGRADGEQFF.

The V and J genes are TRBV5-1 and TRBJ2-7, with 7 bases that match TRBD2. CDR1 SGHRS and CDR2 YFSETQ come from the germline V gene. The CDR3 totals 14 residues. The ends lost 5 bases at V and 3 bases at J; junction bases unmatched: 8. The DNA for the CDR3 is TGCGCCAGCAGTGCCGGGACTATGAACTACGAGCAGTACTTC. Translation: CASSAGTMNYEQYF. The full variable domain, completed using reference TRBV5-1 and TRBJ2-7, is KAGVTQTPRYLIKTRGQQVTLSCSPISGHRSVSWYQQTPGQGLQFLFEYFSETQRNKGNFPGRFSGRQFSNSRSEMNVSTLELGDSALYLCASSAGTMNYEQYFGPGTRLTVT.

The V and J genes are TRBV25-1 and TRBJ2-5; D not resolved. Trimming pared 1 base from V and 1 base from J, leaving 7 bases between. Germline CDR1 MGHDK, CDR2 SYGVNS. The CDR3 sequence is 14 residues long. Written as DNA, the CDR3 is TGTGCCAGCAGTGAATTGGCCAGCCAAGAGACCCAGTACTTC. It yields the protein CASSELASQETQYF.

The J gene is TRBJ2-7, the V gene TRBV24-1, with TRBD2 identical over 11 bases. Germline V gene sequence: CDR1 KGHDR, CDR2 SFDVKD. The CDR3 totals 14 residues. The V and J ends lost 9 bases and 2 bases, in that order; junction bases with no gene match: 5. This CDR3 reads CATGTSGSPYEQYF. Here the CDR3 DNA reads TGTGCCACCGGTACTAGCGGGAGTCCCTACGAGCAGTACTTC.

The V and J genes are TRBV19 and TRBJ2-7, with D uncertain. V was trimmed by 0 bases and J by 1 base, leaving 7 bases between them. From germline, CDR1 is LNHDA and CDR2 SQIVND (reference sequence). CDR3 length: 14 amino acids. CDR3 sequence: CASSIEFSSYEQYF. CDR3 DNA sequence: TGTGCCAGTAGTATAGAGTTTTCGTCCTACGAGCAGTACTTC. The full variable domain, its missing parts supplied by reference TRBV19 and TRBJ2-7, is DGGITQSPKYLFRKEGQNVTLSCEQNLNHDAMYWYRQDPGQGLRLIYYSQIVNDFQKGDIAEGYSVSREKKESFPLTVTSAQKNPTAFYLCASSIEFSSYEQYFGPGTRLTVT.

This clone was observed a single time. The J gene is TRBJ1-1, the V gene TRBV27; TRBD1 matches 7 bases. The CDR3 has 15 residues. After removal of 5 bases from V and 2 bases from J, the junction contained 8 bases not matched to a gene. Germline V lookup: CDR1 MNHEY, CDR2 SMNVEV (reference sequence). The CDR3 loop is CASSPRGFFNTEAFF. CDR3 coding DNA: TGTGCCAGCAGTCCCAGGGGGTTTTTTAACACTGAAGCTTTCTTT.

The gene calls are TRBV19 and TRBJ2-7, with TRBD2 identical over 9 bases. The germline V gene has CDR1 LNHDA and CDR2 SQIVND (reference sequence). Losses at the gene ends were 3 bases for V and 6 bases for J; bases not matched to a gene: 6. CDR3 length equals 14 residues. This CDR3 reads CASSISAGGGEQYF. The DNA for the CDR3 is TGTGCCAGTAGTATTTCAGCGGGAGGCGGCGAGCAGTACTTC.

This sequence joins TRBV28 and TRBJ2-4; TRBD2 is a possible D gene (6 bases). In germline, CDR1 is MDHEN, CDR2 SYDVKM. With 6 bases removed from V and 6 bases from J, the gap between germline ends came to 18 bases. The CDR3 runs to 15 residues. The CDR3 bases are TGTGCCAGCAGCCGGACTATCACCCAGGGAAACATTCAGTACTTC. As protein: CASSRTITQGNIQYF.

The chain joins TRBV6-6 to TRBJ1-2; 9 bases fit TRBD1. Germline V gene sequence: CDR1 MNHNY, CDR2 SVGAGI (reference sequence). The CDR3 runs to 16 residues. V was pared by 4 bases and J by 3 bases, with 9 bases of the junction left unmatched. The CDR3, as DNA: TGTGCCAGCAGTTTAACAGGGGGCTCCACTGACTATGGCTACACCTTC. This encodes CASSLTGGSTDYGYTF.

The chain has TRBV28 and TRBJ2-2, with D perhaps matching TRBD1 (7 bases). Germline V gives CDR1 MDHEN, CDR2 SYDVKM. The CDR3 contains 16 residues. Trimming cost V 3 bases and J 2 bases, with 13 bases left between them. Here the CDR3 reads CASSFQTGTNTGELFF. CDR3 nucleotide sequence: TGTGCCAGCAGTTTTCAGACAGGGACTAACACCGGGGAGCTGTTTTTT.

The rearrangement links TRBV4-3 to TRBJ2-7; weak D call: TRBD1 (5 bases). CDR3 length: 14 residues. Germline CDR1 LGHNA, CDR2 YSLEER. Trimming stripped 1 base from V and 4 bases from J, with 11 bases between. The CDR3 sequence: CASSQAQGRYEQYF. The CDR3 DNA follows: TGCGCCAGCAGCCAAGCCCAGGGTCGGTACGAGCAGTACTTC.

The gene calls are TRBV7-9 and TRBJ2-2; tentatively, D is TRBD2 (5 bases). CDR3 length: 15 amino acids. V dropped 5 bases and J dropped 4 bases, with 14 bases sitting between them. Germline V lookup: CDR1 SEHNR, CDR2 FQNEAQ (reference sequence). This chain's CDR3 is CASSPASGTTGELFF. The CDR3 DNA sequence: TGTGCCAGCAGCCCAGCCTCGGGAACCACCGGGGAGCTGTTTTTT.